This T cell receptor beta chain was identified in a study of human versus mouse CDR3 diversity and MHC coevolution. Study-level results: iCHAO1 estimated the human TCR beta repertoire at 1.5 million to 2 million clonotypes. The lowest clonal inequality scores came from most of the three human donors.

Sorting isolated naive CD4 T cells lacking CD45RO and expressing CD62L. V lost 4 bases and J lost 8, with 20 bases in between. Germline V gene data show CDR1 as SGHDN and CDR2 as FVKESK. This CDR3 has 15 residues. The repertoire was sequenced with immunoSEQ multiplex PCR; TCRdb's copy has only in-frame clones and lacks some. The data contain about 81,000 clones, over 85% of them seen just once; the ten biggest clones take up approximately 1.4%. In regard to this clone: Its antigen remains unidentified.

This clonotype was sampled from a person aged 30-70 years in good health. This chain links TRBV14 with TRBJ1-2; D is perhaps TRBD1 (6 bases). What was sequenced was naive CD4+ T cells from blood. The subset: CD45RO-negative CD62L-positive naive CD4 T cells. CDR3: CASSRNLQGEGGYTF. CDR3 bases: TGTGCCAGCAGCCGAAACCTACAGGGAGAAGGAGGCTACACCTTC.